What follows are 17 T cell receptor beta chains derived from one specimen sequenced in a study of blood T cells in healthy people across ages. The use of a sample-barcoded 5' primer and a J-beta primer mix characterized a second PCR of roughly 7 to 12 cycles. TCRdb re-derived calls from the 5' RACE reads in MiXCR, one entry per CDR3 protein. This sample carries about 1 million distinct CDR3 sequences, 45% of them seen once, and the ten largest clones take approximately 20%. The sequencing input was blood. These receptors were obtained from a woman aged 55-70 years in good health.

The CDR3 sequence is CASSFGRGLAGVPYEQYF. The CDR3 DNA follows: TGTGCCAGCAGTTTTGGTCGGGGACTAGCGGGAGTTCCCTACGAGCAGTACTTC. This chain links TRBV28 with TRBJ2-7, with 14 bases lining up with TRBD2. The CDR3 has 18 amino acids. Germline CDR1 MDHEN, CDR2 SYDVKM. Trimming cost V 3 bases and J 2 bases; bases outside gene matches: 9.

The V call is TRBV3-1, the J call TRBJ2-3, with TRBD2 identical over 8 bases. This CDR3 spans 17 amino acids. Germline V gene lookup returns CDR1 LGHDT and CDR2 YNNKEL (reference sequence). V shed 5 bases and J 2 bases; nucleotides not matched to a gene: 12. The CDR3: CASSARPPTSDTDTQYF. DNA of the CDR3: TGTGCCAGCAGCGCTCGCCCCCCGACTAGCGACACAGATACGCAGTATTTT.

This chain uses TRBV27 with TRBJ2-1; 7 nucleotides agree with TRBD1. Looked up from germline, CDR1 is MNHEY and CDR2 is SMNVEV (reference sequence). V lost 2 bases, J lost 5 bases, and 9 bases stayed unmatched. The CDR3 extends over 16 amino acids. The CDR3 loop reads CASSLPTGVGHNEQFF. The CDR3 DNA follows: TGTGCCAGCAGTTTACCCACAGGGGTTGGACACAATGAGCAGTTCTTC.

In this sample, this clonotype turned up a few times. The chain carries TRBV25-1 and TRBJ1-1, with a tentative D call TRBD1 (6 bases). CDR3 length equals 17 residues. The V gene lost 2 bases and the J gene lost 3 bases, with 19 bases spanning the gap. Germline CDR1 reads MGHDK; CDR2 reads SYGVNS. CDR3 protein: CASSEIARSGHYTEAFF. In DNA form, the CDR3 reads TGTGCCAGCAGTGAAATAGCTAGATCGGGACACTACACTGAAGCTTTCTTT.

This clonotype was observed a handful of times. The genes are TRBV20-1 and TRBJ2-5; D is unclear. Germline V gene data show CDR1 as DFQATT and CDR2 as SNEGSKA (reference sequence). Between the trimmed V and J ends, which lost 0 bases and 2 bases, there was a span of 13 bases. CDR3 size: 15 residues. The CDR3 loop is CSAREAKGIQETQYF. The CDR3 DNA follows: TGCAGTGCTAGAGAGGCAAAGGGTATTCAAGAGACCCAGTACTTC.

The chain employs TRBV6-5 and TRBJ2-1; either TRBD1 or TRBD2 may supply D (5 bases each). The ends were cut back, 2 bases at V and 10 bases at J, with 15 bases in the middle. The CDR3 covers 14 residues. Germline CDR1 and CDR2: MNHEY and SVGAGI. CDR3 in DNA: TGTGCCAGCAGTTACAATTTCCGGGACGGGGAGCAGTTCTTC. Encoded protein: CASSYNFRDGEQFF.

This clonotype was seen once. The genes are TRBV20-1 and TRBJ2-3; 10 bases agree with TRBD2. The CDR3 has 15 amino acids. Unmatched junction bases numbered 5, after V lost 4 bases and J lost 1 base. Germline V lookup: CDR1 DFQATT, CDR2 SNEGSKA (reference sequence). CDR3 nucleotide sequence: TGCAGTGCTACACGGACTAGCGGCCGCACAGATACGCAGTATTTT. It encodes CSATRTSGRTDTQYF.

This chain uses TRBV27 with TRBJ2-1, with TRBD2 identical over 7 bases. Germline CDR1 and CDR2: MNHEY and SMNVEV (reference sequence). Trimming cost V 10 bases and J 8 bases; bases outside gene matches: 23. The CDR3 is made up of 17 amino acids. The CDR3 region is CANTRGVGSGDFDEQFF. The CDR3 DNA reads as TGTGCCAACACACGGGGGGTAGGTAGCGGAGATTTCGATGAGCAGTTCTTC.

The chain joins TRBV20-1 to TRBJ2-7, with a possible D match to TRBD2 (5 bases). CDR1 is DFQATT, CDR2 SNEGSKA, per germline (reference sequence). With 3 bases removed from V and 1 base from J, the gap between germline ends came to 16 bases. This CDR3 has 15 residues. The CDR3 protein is CSARHGVASSYEQYF. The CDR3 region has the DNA TGCAGTGCTAGGCACGGGGTAGCGTCGTCCTACGAGCAGTACTTC.

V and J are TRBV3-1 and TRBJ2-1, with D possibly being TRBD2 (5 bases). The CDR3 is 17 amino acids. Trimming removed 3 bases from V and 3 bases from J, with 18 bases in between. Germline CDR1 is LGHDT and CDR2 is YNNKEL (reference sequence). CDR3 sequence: CASSHGRAGLLYNEQFF. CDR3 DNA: TGTGCCAGCAGCCATGGGCGGGCCGGATTACTCTACAATGAGCAGTTCTTC.

CDR3 residues: CSAEPDRAKSYEQYF. CDR3 in DNA: TGCAGTGCTGAACCGGACAGGGCAAAATCCTACGAGCAGTACTTC. This chain connects TRBV20-1 to TRBJ2-7, with 8 bases fitting TRBD1. CDR3 length equals 15 residues. V lost 5 bases, J lost 1 base, and 10 bases stayed unmatched. Per germline, CDR1 DFQATT and CDR2 SNEGSKA (reference sequence).

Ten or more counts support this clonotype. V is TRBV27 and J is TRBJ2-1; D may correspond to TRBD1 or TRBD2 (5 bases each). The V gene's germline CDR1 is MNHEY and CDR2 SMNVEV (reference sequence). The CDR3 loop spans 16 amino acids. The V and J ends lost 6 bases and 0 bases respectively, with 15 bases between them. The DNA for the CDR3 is TGTGCCAGCAGAGGGACCGGGCAGAGCTCCTACAATGAGCAGTTCTTC. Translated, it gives CASRGTGQSSYNEQFF.

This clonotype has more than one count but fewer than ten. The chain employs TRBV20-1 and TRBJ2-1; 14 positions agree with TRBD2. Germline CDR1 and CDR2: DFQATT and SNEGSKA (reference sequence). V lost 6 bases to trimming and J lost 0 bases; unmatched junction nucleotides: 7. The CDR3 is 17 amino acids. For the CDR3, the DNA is TGCAGTGCCTCGGGACTAGCGGGGGCAAGCTCCTACAATGAGCAGTTCTTC. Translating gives CSASGLAGASSYNEQFF.

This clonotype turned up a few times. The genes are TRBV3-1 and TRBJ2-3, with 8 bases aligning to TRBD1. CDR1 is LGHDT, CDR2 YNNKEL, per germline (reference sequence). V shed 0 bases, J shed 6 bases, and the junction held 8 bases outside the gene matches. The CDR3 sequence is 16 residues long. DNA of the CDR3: TGTGCCAGCAGCCAAGATTCTCGGACAGGGAAGGATACGCAGTATTTT. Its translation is CASSQDSRTGKDTQYF.

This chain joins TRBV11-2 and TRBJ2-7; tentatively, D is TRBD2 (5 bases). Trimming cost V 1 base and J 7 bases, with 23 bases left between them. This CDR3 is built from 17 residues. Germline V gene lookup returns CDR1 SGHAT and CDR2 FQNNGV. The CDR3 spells CASSLVGRLNSYNEQYF. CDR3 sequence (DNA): TGTGCCAGCAGCTTAGTGGGAAGACTAAACTCCTACAATGAGCAGTACTTC.

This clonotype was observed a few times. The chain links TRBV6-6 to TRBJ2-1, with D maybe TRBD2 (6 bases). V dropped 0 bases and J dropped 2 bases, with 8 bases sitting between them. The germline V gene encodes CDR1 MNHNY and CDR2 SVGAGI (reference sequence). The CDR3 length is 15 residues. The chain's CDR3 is CASSYSRTTYNEQFF. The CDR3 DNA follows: TGTGCCAGCAGTTACTCGAGGACTACCTACAATGAGCAGTTCTTC.

For the CDR3, the DNA is TGCGCCAGCAGCCCGGGAGCGGGAGGGTACCAAGAGACCCAGTACTTC. Translation gives CASSPGAGGYQETQYF. V and J are TRBV5-1 and TRBJ2-5, with 10 bases that match TRBD2. This CDR3 is built from 16 residues. V gave up 4 bases and J gave up 0 bases; unmatched junction bases: 6. Germline-derived CDR1 and CDR2 are SGHRS and YFSETQ.